Listed here is a single TCR beta chain. Its cognate antigen is unknown. The data derive from a study of cytomegalovirus exposure and HLA in healthy donors. Overall study results and limits: Despite most TCR sequences being rare, some public TCRs occurred in many donors.

With 0 bases clipped from V and 4 bases from J, the junction kept 6 bases outside the gene matches. Germline CDR1 and CDR2: ENHRY and SYGVKD. This CDR3 has 17 amino acids. The PCR was carried out with 60 Vbeta primers and 13 Jbeta primers. The protocol was immunoSEQ multiplex PCR, while the TCRdb copy is restricted to in-frame clones and leaves out a portion. This table holds around 120,000 clones, 75% to 85% found once. Material: PBMCs. The chain links TRBV10-3 to TRBJ1-5; TRBD1 matches 10 bases. The sequence came from a man aged 25-45 years in good health and CMV-seronegative. In DNA, the CDR3 is TGTGCCATCAGTGAGTCGCATGCGGGACAGGGGAATCAGCCCCAGCATTTT. It translates to CAISESHAGQGNQPQHF.